The present T cell receptor beta chain was sequenced within a study of T-cell reconstitution after alpha-beta-depleted transplantation in children. This clonotype was found a few times. Unique molecular identifiers were built into the TCRbeta library. In TCRdb, the PCR reads were re-called with MiXCR into one record per CDR3 protein. The sample has about a million distinct CDR3 sequences, roughly 29% seen once. This CDR3 is built from 16 residues. Trimming cost V 1 base and J 0 bases, with 11 bases left between them. Looked up from germline, CDR1 is SNHLY and CDR2 is FYNNEI. Material: PBMCs, mostly from graft donor cells, obtained 360 days after TCRalphabeta/CD19-depleted stem cell transplant. The sequence was collected from a boy under three years old who had a stem cell transplant for SCID, so the T cells may come from the graft donor. The V gene is TRBV2, the J gene TRBJ2-3; no reliable D call. The CDR3 coding sequence is TGTGCCAGCAGTGAAGAGGCAGGTCTGAGCACAGATACGCAGTATTTT. This gives the protein CASSEEAGLSTDTQYF.